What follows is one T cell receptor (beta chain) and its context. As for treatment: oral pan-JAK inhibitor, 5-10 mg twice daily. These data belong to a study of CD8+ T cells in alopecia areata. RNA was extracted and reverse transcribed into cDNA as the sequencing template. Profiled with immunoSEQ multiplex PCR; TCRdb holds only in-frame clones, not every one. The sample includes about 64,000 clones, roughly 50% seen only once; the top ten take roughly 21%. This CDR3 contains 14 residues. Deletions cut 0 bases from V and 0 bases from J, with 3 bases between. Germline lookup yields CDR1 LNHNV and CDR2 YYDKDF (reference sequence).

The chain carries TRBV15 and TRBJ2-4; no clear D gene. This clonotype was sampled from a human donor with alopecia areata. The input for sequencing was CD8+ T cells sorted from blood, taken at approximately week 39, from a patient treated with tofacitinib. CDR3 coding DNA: TGTGCCACCAGCAGAGAGCGAGCCAAAAACATTCAGTACTTC. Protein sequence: CATSRERAKNIQYF. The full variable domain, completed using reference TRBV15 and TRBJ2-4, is DAMVIQNPRYQVTQFGKPVTLSCSQTLNHNVMYWYQQKSSQAPKLLFHYYDKDFNNEADTPDNFQSRRPNTSFCFLDIRSPGLGDTAMYLCATSRERAKNIQYFGAGTRLSVL.